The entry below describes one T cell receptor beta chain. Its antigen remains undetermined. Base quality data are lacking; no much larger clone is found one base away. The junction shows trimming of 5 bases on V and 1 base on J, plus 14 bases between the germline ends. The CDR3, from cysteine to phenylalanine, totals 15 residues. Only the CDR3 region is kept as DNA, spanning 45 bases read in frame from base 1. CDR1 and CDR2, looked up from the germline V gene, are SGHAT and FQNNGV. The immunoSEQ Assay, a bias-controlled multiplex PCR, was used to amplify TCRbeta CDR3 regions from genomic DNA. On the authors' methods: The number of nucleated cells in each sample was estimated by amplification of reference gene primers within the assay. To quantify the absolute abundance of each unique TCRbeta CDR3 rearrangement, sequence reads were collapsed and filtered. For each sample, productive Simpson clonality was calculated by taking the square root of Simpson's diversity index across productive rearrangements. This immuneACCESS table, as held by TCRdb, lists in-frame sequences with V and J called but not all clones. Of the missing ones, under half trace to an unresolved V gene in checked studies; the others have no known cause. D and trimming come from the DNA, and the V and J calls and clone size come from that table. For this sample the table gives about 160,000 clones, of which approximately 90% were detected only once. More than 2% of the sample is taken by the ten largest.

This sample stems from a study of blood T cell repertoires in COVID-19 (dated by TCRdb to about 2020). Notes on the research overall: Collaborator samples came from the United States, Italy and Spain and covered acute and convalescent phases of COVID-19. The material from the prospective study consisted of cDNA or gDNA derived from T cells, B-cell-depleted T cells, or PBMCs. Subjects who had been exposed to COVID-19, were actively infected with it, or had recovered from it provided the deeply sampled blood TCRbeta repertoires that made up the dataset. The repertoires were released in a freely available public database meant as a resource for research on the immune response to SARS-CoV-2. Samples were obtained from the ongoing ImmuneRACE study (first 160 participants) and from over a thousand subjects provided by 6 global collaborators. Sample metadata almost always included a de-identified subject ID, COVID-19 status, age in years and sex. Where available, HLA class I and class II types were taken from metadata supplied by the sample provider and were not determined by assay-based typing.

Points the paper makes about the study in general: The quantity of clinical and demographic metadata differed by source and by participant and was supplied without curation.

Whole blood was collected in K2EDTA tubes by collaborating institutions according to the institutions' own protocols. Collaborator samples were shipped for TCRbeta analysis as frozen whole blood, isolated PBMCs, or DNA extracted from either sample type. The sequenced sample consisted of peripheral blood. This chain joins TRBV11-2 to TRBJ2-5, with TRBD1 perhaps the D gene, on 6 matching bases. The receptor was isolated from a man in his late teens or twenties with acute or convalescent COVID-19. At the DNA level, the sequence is TGTGCCAGCAGCCAGGGACAACCCTTCCAAGAGACCCAGTACTTC. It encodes CASSQGQPFQETQYF.